The sequence of this T cell receptor (beta chain) was determined in a study of multiple sclerosis patients with progressive multifocal leukoencephalopathy (dated by TCRdb to the late 2010s). Regarding the study in general: Peripheral T and B cells were examined in MS patients who went on to develop PML (4 under natalizumab, 1 after alemtuzumab) as well as in treated patients who did not. The goal was to find JC virus-specific or public T-cell expansions that arose at the time of PML onset. A couple of patients on natalizumab who later developed PML were tracked over time from before therapy, through 6 and 12 months, up to PML onset. Overall results and qualifications from the work: TRB clones above 0.5% frequency appeared only in PML patients, but expanded clones at PML onset were already present before and during natalizumab therapy. Analysis was limited to peripheral blood, even though cerebrospinal fluid or brain lymphocytes might be more informative for natalizumab-associated PML. Lower normalized Shannon entropy suggested less diverse TRB repertoires in most PML patients, whereas the natalizumab-treated controls showed values near 1. When PML developed, no shared TRBV or TRBJ gene usage and no preferred TRBV-TRBJ pairings were found. Because of the small, descriptive cohort, whether findings reflect JC virus infection or general immunocompromise remained unclear.

As regards this clone: Its binding antigen is unknown. No base quality values were provided; no much bigger clone lies one nucleotide off.

Libraries were prepared through the immunoSEQ multiplex PCR assay. Synthetic inline TR CDR3 controls covering all V-J pairings were spiked into each PCR to estimate template counts and remove amplification bias. Reads were processed so that amplification and sequencing bias were reduced, and quantification was performed against synthetic TR CDR3 analogs. As for the original processing: Raw data were processed in ImmunoSEQ Analyzer, with out-of-frame sequences and CDR3s containing stop codons removed, and genes were named according to IMGT nomenclature. Normalized Shannon entropy, defined as 1 minus Pielou's evenness, served as the summary measure of repertoire diversity. TRB sequences were treated as identical only when sharing V gene, J gene and CDR3. Public PML clonotypes were CDR3s found in two or more PML-onset samples but not found earlier, in controls, or in public databases. Position-by-position CDR3 amino acid composition was analyzed in Skylign with the observed count method. As stored in TCRdb, this immuneACCESS dataset retains in-frame rearrangements with V and J assigned. A fraction of the clones does not appear; measured against another copy, unresolved V genes explain less than half of the discrepancy, and the remainder lacks a known reason. V and J calls and clone size follow that table, whereas D and trimming were derived from the DNA. This sample lists over 25,000 clones; about 90% were detected once. Less than 1.6% of the sample rests with the top ten.

The time point label corresponds to: roughly 6 months of natalizumab therapy. Sample treatment or condition, as interpreted from the label and publication: on natalizumab therapy at sampling. Interferon beta had previously been received by all listed patients, and all PML patients were female. Blood samples at T1 and T2 were obtained at 6 and 12 months of natalizumab therapy, respectively. Ficoll-Hypaque density gradient centrifugation was used to isolate peripheral blood mononuclear cells. The germline V gene (reference sequence) provides CDR1 SGHNT and CDR2 YYREEE. From cysteine to phenylalanine, the CDR3 is 11 amino acids long. The CDR3 DNA has 33 bases and is translated from base 1. The V end loses 0 bases and the J end loses 7 bases, and a stretch of 4 bases separates them.

Sequencing used PBMCs, obtained from a patient treated with natalizumab. This TCR came from a human donor with multiple sclerosis. The V and J segments used are TRBV5-4 and TRBJ1-2, with the D segment identity uncertain. CDR3 loop: CASSLAGGYTF. The nucleotides are TGTGCCAGCAGCTTGGCCGGTGGCTACACCTTC.